This T cell receptor (beta chain) was sequenced in a study of CD8 T cells in ankylosing spondylitis. Study results and caveats: It was reported that disease-linked clones were significantly enriched in matched ankylosing spondylitis synovial fluid. It appeared that ankylosing spondylitis blood was characterized by a TCR beta motif of under ten highly homologous variants. In the blood and synovial fluid of reactive arthritis, some motif variants had been previously reported.

As regards this clonotype: Its antigen is not known.

Construction of TCR beta libraries was performed using quantitative 5'-RACE with molecular barcodes. Each CDR3 protein gets one entry after TCRdb re-called the 5' RACE reads with MiXCR. The table includes 350,000 to 550,000 distinct CDR3 sequences, roughly 26% detected once. The CDR3 sequence is 20 residues long. V dropped 5 bases and J dropped 5; count of bases not matched to a gene: 17. The germline CDR1 and CDR2 sequences are KGHDR and SFDVKD. The TCR sequence derives from a male donor with ankylosing spondylitis. Source material: blood, either unsorted or a sorted T cell fraction (not recorded which). This rearrangement joins TRBV24-1 to TRBJ2-2; 12 bases are shared with TRBD2. Here the CDR3 reads CATSALSHLAGGPRTGELFF. The CDR3 nucleotides are TGTGCCACCAGTGCCCTATCCCACCTAGCGGGAGGGCCGCGGACCGGGGAGCTGTTTTTT.